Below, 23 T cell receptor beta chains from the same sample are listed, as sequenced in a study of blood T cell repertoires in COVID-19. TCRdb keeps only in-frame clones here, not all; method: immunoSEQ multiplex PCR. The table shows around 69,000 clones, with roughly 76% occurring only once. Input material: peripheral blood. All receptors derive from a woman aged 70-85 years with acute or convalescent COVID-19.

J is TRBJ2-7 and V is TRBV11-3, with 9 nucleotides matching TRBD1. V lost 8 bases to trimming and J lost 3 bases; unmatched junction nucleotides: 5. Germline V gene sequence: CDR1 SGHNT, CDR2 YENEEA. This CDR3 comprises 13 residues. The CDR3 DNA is TGTGCCAGCGGGACAGGGCTTATCTACGAGCAGTACTTC. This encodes CASGTGLIYEQYF.

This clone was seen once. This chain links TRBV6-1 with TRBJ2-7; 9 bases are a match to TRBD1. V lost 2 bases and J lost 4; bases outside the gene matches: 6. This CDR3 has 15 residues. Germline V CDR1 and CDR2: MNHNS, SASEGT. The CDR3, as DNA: TGTGCCAGCAGTGAATGGAGGACAGGGGCGTACGAGCAGTACTTC. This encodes CASSEWRTGAYEQYF.

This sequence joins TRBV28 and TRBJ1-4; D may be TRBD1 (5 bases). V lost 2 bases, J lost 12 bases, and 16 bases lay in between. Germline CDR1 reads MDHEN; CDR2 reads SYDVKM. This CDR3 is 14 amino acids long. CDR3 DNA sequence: TGTGCCAGCAGTTTAGACGGGGCTCGGGAGGAACTGTTTTTT. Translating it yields CASSLDGAREELFF.

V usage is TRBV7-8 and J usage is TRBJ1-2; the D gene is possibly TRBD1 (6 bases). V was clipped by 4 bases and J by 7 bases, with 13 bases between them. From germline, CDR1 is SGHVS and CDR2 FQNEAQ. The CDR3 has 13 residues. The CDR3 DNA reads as TGTGCCAGCAGCTCGCTGACAGGCGGTGGCTACACCTTC. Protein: CASSSLTGGGYTF.

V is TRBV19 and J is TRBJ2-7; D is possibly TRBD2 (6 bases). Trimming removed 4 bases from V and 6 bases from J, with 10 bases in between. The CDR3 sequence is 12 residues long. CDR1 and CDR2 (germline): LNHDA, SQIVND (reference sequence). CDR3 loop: CASSRAGSEQYF. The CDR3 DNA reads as TGTGCCAGTAGTAGGGCGGGAAGCGAGCAGTACTTC.

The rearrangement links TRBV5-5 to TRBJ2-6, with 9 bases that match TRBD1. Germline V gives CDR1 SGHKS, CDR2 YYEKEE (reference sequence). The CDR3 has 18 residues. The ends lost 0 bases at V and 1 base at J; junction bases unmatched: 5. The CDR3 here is CASSLAGTGYSGANVLTF. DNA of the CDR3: TGTGCCAGCAGCTTGGCCGGGACAGGGTATTCTGGGGCCAACGTCCTGACTTTC.

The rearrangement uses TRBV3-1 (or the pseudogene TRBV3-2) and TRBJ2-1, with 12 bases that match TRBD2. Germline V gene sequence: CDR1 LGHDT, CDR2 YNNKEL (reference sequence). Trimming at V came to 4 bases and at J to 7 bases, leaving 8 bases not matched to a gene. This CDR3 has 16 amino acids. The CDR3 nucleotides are TGTGCCAGCAGCCGCCTGACTAGCGGGAGTAGTAATGAGCAGTTCTTC. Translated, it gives CASSRLTSGSSNEQFF.

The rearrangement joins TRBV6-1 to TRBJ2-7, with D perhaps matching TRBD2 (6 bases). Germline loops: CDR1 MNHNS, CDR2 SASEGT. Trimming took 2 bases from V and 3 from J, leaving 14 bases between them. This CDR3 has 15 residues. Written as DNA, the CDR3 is TGTGCCAGCAGTGAACCCAGGGACTCAGGCTACGAGCAGTACTTC. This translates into CASSEPRDSGYEQYF.

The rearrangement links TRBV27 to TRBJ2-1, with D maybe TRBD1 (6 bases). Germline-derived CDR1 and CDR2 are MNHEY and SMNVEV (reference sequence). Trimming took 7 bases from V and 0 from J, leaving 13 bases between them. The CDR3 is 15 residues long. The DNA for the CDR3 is TGTGCCAGCAACTTAAGGGGGAGCTCCTACAATGAGCAGTTCTTC. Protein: CASNLRGSSYNEQFF.

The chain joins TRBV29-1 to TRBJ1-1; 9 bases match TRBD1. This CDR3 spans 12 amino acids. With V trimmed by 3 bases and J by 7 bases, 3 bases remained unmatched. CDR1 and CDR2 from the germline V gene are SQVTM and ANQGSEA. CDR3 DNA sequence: TGCAGCGTTGAGGACAGGGGCAGTGAAGCTTTCTTT. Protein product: CSVEDRGSEAFF.

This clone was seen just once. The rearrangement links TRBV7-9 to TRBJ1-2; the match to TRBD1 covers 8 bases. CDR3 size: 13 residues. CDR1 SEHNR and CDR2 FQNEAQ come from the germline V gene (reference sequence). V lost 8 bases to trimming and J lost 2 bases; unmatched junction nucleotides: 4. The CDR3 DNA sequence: TGTGCCAGCGGGGACAGGAAAAACTATGGCTACACCTTC. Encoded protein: CASGDRKNYGYTF.

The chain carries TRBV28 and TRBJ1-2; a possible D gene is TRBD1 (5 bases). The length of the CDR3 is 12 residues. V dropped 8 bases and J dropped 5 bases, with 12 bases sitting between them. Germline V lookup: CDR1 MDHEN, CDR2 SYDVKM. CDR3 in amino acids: CASQTALYGYTF. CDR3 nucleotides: TGTGCCAGCCAGACAGCCCTATATGGCTACACCTTC.

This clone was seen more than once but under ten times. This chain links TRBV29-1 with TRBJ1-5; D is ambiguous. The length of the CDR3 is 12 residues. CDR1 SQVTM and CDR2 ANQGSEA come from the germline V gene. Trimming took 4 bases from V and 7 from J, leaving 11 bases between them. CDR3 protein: CSVGNRDQPQHF. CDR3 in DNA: TGCAGCGTTGGGAACAGAGACCAGCCCCAGCATTTT.

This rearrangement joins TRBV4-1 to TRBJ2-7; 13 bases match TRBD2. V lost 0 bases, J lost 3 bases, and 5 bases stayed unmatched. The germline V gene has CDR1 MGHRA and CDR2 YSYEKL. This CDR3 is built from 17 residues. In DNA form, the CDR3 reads TGCGCCAGCAGCCAAGAGGGGGGACTAGCGGGGTACTACGAGCAGTACTTC. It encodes CASSQEGGLAGYYEQYF.

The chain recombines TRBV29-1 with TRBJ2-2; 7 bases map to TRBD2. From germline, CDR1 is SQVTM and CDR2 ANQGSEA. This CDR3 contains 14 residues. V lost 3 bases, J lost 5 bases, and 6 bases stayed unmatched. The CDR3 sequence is CSVESGTTTGELFF. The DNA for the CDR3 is TGCAGCGTTGAGAGCGGGACTACTACCGGGGAGCTGTTTTTT.

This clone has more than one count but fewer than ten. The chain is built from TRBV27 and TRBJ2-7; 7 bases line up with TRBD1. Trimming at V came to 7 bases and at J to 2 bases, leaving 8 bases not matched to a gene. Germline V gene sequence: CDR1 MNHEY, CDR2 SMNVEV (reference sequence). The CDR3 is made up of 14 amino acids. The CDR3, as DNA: TGTGCCAGCAAGGACAGGCCCCAGGCCTACGAGCAGTACTTC. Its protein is CASKDRPQAYEQYF.

CDR3 residues: CASSQDFSFSGNTIYF. CDR3 bases: TGTGCCAGCAGCCAAGATTTCAGTTTCTCTGGAAACACCATATATTTT. V is TRBV14 and J is TRBJ1-3; D is unresolved. V lost 0 bases and J lost 0, with 9 bases in between. CDR1 SGHDN and CDR2 FVKESK come from the germline V gene. This CDR3 has 16 residues.

CDR3 DNA: TGTGCCAGTAGTAGACAGGGCCCTTTCTCTGGGGCCAACGTCCTGACTTTC. Its translation is CASSRQGPFSGANVLTF. The rearrangement uses TRBV19 and TRBJ2-6, with 7 nucleotides matching TRBD1. The length of the CDR3 is 17 residues. Germline values: CDR1 LNHDA, CDR2 SQIVND (reference sequence). V shed 4 bases and J 0 bases; nucleotides not matched to a gene: 6.

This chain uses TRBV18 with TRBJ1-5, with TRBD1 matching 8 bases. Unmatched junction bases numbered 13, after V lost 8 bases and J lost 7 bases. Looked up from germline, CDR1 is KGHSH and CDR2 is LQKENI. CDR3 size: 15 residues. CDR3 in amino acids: CASTTTTGDVQPQHF. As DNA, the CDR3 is TGTGCCAGCACAACCACGACAGGGGACGTCCAGCCCCAGCATTTT.

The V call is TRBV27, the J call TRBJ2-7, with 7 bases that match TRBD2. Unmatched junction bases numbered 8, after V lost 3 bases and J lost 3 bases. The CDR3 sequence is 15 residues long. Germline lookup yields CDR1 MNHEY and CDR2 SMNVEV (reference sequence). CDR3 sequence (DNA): TGTGCCAGCAGTTTTAAACCCGGGACTAACTACGAGCAGTACTTC. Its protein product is CASSFKPGTNYEQYF.

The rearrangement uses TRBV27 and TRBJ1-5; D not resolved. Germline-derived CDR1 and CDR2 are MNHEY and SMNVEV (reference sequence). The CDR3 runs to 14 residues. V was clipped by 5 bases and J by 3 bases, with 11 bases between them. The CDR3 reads CASSPQRVNQPQHF. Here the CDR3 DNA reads TGTGCCAGCAGTCCCCAGCGAGTCAATCAGCCCCAGCATTTT.

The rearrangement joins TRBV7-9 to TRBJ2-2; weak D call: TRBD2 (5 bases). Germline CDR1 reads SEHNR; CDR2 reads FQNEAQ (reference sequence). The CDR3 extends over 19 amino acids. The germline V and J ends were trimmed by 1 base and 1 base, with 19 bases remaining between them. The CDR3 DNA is TGTGCCAGCAGCTTAGGTCTGGGCGGGCCCACGAAGAACACCGGGGAGCTGTTTTTT. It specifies CASSLGLGGPTKNTGELFF.

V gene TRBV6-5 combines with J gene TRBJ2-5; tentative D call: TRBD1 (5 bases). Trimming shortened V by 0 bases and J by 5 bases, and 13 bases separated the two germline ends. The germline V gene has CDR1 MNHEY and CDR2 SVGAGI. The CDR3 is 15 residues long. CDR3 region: CASSYSTGLGETQYF. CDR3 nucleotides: TGTGCCAGCAGTTACTCTACAGGCTTGGGGGAGACCCAGTACTTC.